This is a list of T cell receptor beta chains from one sample in a study of cytomegalovirus exposure and HLA in healthy donors. The data were produced by immunoSEQ multiplex PCR, yet TCRdb's version contains in-frame clones alone and is incomplete. Of roughly 190,000 clones listed, around 82% were seen once; the top ten hold roughly 14%. Sequenced material: PBMCs. These receptors all come from a woman in her thirties in good health and CMV-seropositive. Each CDR3 is given with its conserved first and last residue. The D gene is left open where the match is weak. Some rows mark clone size as missing; the rest say once, few, many or name a class of expanded clone.

abundance: NA; j_gene: TRBJ1-3; d_gene: NA; v_gene: TRBV7-3; CDR3nt: TGTGCCAGCAGCTTAACCCCCTCCCCAGGGCCTGGAAACACCATATATTTT; CDR3aa: CASSLTPSPGPGNTIYF
abundance: NA; j_gene: TRBJ2-5; d_gene: NA; v_gene: TRBV21-1; CDR3nt: TGTGCCAGCAGCAAAGAGTGGGGGACAGGGGGCTACCCCCCGGACGAAGAGACCCAGTACTTC; CDR3aa: CASSKEWGTGGYPPDEETQYF
abundance: NA; j_gene: TRBJ2-7; d_gene: NA; v_gene: TRBV7-2; CDR3nt: TGTGCCAGCAGCTTAGGGCGGGACCGGGGTGAGCAGTACTTC; CDR3aa: CASSLGRDRGEQYF
abundance: NA; j_gene: TRBJ2-7; d_gene: NA; v_gene: TRBV10-2; CDR3nt: TGCGCCAGCAGTGTGGGGCGACGGCCCTCCTACGAGCAGTACTTC; CDR3aa: CASSVGRRPSYEQYF
abundance: NA; j_gene: TRBJ1-2; d_gene: NA; v_gene: TRBV28; CDR3nt: TGTGCCAGCAGGGCCCCGGGGTCGAACTATGGCTACACCTTC; CDR3aa: CASRAPGSNYGYTF
abundance: once; j_gene: TRBJ2-2; d_gene: TRBD2; v_gene: TRBV5-1; CDR3nt: TGCGCCAGCAGCGTGGGACTACCCCATACACTCGGGGAGCTGTTTTTT; CDR3aa: CASSVGLPHTLGELFF
abundance: few; j_gene: TRBJ2-6; d_gene: NA; v_gene: TRBV19; CDR3nt: TGTGCCAGTAGTACCTGGCCCAGCTCTGGGGCCAACGTCCTGACTTTC; CDR3aa: CASSTWPSSGANVLTF
abundance: NA; j_gene: TRBJ2-7; d_gene: NA; v_gene: TRBV18; CDR3nt: TGTGCCAGCTCCCCGGGAGCCCCATACGAGCAGTACTTC; CDR3aa: CASSPGAPYEQYF
abundance: NA; j_gene: TRBJ1-1; d_gene: TRBD1; v_gene: TRBV29-1; CDR3nt: TGCAGCGTTGAGGACCGGGACAGGGTCACTGAAGCTTTCTTT; CDR3aa: CSVEDRDRVTEAFF
abundance: NA; j_gene: TRBJ2-2; d_gene: TRBD2; v_gene: TRBV11-3; CDR3nt: TGTGCCAGCAGCTCGCCCGGGACTAGCGCCGGGGAGCTGTTTTTT; CDR3aa: CASSSPGTSAGELFF
abundance: NA; j_gene: TRBJ2-2; d_gene: NA; v_gene: TRBV29-1; CDR3nt: TGCAGCGTTGAAGATATGGAACCCTCGGGCACCGGGGAGCTGTTTTTT; CDR3aa: CSVEDMEPSGTGELFF
abundance: NA; j_gene: TRBJ1-1; d_gene: NA; v_gene: TRBV9; CDR3nt: TGTGCCAGCAGCTGGGGCCGGAACACTGAAGCTTTCTTT; CDR3aa: CASSWGRNTEAFF
abundance: NA; j_gene: TRBJ2-1; d_gene: NA; v_gene: TRBV27; CDR3nt: TGTGCCAGCAGTTTATCGCTCCGGGTCACACGGGGTGGTGAGCAGTTCTTC; CDR3aa: CASSLSLRVTRGGEQFF
abundance: NA; j_gene: TRBJ2-7; d_gene: NA; v_gene: TRBV10-3; CDR3nt: TGTGCGACGGGAGACAGGGTGTACGAGCAGTACTTC; CDR3aa: CATGDRVYEQYF
abundance: NA; j_gene: TRBJ2-2; d_gene: NA; v_gene: TRBV6-1; CDR3nt: TGTGCCAGCAGGGGGCCCAAGATCACCGGGGAGCTGTTTTTT; CDR3aa: CASRGPKITGELFF
abundance: NA; j_gene: TRBJ1-5; d_gene: NA; v_gene: TRBV28; CDR3nt: TGTGCCAGCAGTATCTCCCGGGAGCGAAATCAGCCCCAGCATTTT; CDR3aa: CASSISRERNQPQHF
abundance: NA; j_gene: TRBJ1-2; d_gene: TRBD1; v_gene: TRBV19; CDR3nt: TGTGCCAGTAGTAGACAGGGAAACCTCTATGGCTACACCTTC; CDR3aa: CASSRQGNLYGYTF